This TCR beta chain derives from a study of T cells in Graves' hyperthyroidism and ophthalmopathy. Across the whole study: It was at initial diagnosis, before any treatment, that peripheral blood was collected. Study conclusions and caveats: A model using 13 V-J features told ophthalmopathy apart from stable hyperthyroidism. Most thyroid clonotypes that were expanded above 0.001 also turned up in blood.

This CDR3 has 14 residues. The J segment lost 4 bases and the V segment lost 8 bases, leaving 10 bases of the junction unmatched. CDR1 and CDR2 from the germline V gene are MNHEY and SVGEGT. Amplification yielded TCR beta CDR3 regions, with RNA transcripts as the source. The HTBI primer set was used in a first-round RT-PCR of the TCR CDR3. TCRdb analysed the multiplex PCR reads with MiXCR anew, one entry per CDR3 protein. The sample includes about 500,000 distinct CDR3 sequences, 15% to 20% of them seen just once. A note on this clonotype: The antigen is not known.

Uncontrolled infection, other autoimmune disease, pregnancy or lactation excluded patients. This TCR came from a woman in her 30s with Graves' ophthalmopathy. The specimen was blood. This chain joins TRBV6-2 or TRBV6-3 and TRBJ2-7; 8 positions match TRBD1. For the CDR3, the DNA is TGTGCCAGCTCGGCAGGACAGGGTGTTTACGAGCAGTACTTC. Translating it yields CASSAGQGVYEQYF.